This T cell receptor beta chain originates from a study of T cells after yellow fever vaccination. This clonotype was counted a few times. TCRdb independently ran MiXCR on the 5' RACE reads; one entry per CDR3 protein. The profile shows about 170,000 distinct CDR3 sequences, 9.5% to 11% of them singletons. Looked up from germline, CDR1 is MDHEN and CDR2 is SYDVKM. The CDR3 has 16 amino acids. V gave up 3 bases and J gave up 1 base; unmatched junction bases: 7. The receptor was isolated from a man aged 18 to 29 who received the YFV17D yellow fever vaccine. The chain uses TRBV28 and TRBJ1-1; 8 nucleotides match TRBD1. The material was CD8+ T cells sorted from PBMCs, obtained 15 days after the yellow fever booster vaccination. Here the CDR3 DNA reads TGTGCCAGCAGTTTCCAACTCGGGACAGGGAACACTGAAGCTTTCTTT. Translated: CASSFQLGTGNTEAFF.